This TCR beta chain stems from a study of T cells after yellow fever vaccination. Study-level information: Preparation of fractions with low cell numbers was performed using SMART-Seq v4 Ultra Low Input. Whole-study results and caveats: Although most clonotypes did not, a small share appeared in both CD4 and CD8 compartments. The secondary T-cell response peaked on day 5, not day 15, but was weaker.

Trimming removed 6 bases from V and 3 bases from J; junction bases left unmatched: 12. Germline assignment: CDR1 MNHNS and CDR2 SASEGT. The CDR3 has 16 amino acids. The sample holds many counts of this clonotype. No antigen is known for it. As TCR cDNA was made by 5'RACE template switching, a universal primer site and UMIs were added. One entry per CDR3 protein results from TCRdb running MiXCR on the 5' RACE reads. The sample consists of about 340,000 distinct CDR3 sequences, 8.7% of them appearing once. This chain links TRBV6-1 with TRBJ1-1, with 8 nucleotides matching TRBD1. This TCR derives from a man younger than 30 who received the YFV17D yellow fever vaccine. This sample comprised PBMCs, obtained on the day of the first yellow fever vaccination. For the CDR3, the DNA is TGTGCCAGCAGGCGTGGGGCTATACAGGGGGACACTGAAGCTTTCTTT. Amino acid sequence: CASRRGAIQGDTEAFF.